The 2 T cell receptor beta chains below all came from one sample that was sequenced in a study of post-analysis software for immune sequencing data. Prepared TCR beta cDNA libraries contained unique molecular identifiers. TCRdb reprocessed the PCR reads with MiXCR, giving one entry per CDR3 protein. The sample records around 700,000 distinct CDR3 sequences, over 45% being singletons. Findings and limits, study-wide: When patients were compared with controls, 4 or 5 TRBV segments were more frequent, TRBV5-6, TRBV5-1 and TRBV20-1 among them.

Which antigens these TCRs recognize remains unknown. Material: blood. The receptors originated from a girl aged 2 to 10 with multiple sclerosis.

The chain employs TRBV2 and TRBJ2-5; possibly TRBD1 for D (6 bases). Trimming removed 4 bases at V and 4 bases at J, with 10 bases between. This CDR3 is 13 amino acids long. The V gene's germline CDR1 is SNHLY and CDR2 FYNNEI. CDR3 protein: CASSGRGSETQYF. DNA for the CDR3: TGTGCCAGCAGTGGCAGGGGTTCAGAGACCCAGTACTTC.

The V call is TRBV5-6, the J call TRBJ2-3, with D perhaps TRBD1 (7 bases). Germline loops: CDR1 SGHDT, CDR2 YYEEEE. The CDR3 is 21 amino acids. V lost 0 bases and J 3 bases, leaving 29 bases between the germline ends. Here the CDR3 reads CASSLAWQGGQALPITDTQYF. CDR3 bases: TGTGCCAGCAGCTTGGCTTGGCAGGGGGGCCAAGCCTTGCCTATTACAGATACGCAGTATTTT.